The 32 T cell receptor beta chains reported below all come from one sample, sequenced in a study of beta chain features in type 1 diabetes. Points from the study as a whole: A moderate, significant TCRB CDR3 shortening appeared in type 1 diabetes across four CD4+ subsets.

Antigens for these TCRs are unknown. cDNA synthesis used the whole RNA isolate, giving expressed TCRB sequences. Data came from immunoSEQ multiplex PCR; TCRdb stores just in-frame clones and leaves some out. The sample includes about 240,000 clones, roughly 14% of them seen just once. Sequenced input: naive CD4+ T cells from blood. The receptors were gathered from a man aged 25-45 years with type 1 diabetes.

This rearrangement joins TRBV29-1 to TRBJ2-3; the match to TRBD1 covers 7 bases. Germline assignment: CDR1 SQVTM and CDR2 ANQGSEA. V dropped 8 bases and J dropped 3; count of bases not matched to a gene: 11. The CDR3 contains 14 residues. The CDR3: CSHGRDSVTDTQYF. Written as DNA, the CDR3 is TGCAGCCACGGCCGGGACAGCGTGACAGATACGCAGTATTTT.

The V and J genes are TRBV29-1 and TRBJ1-5; tentative D call: TRBD1 (6 bases). V was cut by 4 bases and J by 1 base, with 11 bases left in between. CDR1 is SQVTM and CDR2 is ANQGSEA in the germline V gene. This CDR3 has 14 residues. The CDR3 region has the DNA TGCAGCGTTGCACAGGGAGAGAGCAATCAGCCCCAGCATTTT. Translating it yields CSVAQGESNQPQHF.

This clone has only a few counts. The chain uses TRBV19 and TRBJ2-7, with 8 bases fitting TRBD2. This CDR3 contains 13 residues. The V gene's germline CDR1 is LNHDA and CDR2 SQIVND (reference sequence). V shed 8 bases and J 2 bases; nucleotides not matched to a gene: 5. In DNA form, the CDR3 reads TGTGCCAGTCGAAAAGCGGGAGCCTACGAGCAGTACTTC. This sequence encodes CASRKAGAYEQYF. The full variable domain, its missing parts supplied by reference TRBV19 and TRBJ2-7, is DGGITQSPKYLFRKEGQNVTLSCEQNLNHDAMYWYRQDPGQGLRLIYYSQIVNDFQKGDIAEGYSVSREKKESFPLTVTSAQKNPTAFYLCASRKAGAYEQYFGPGTRLTVT.

V is TRBV15 and J is TRBJ1-4; D is unresolved. CDR3 length equals 15 residues. Germline CDR1 and CDR2: LNHNV and YYDKDF (reference sequence). V was pared by 0 bases and J by 5 bases, with 10 bases between. CDR3 in DNA: TGTGCCACCAGCAGAGATCGGGGTGAGAATGAAAAACTGTTTTTT. It specifies CATSRDRGENEKLFF.

The genes are TRBV2 and TRBJ1-1; no clear D. The CDR3 is 12 amino acids. Trimming removed 6 bases at V and 7 bases at J, with 12 bases between. Looked up from germline, CDR1 is SNHLY and CDR2 is FYNNEI. The CDR3 spells CASRPRVLEAFF. CDR3 nucleotide sequence: TGTGCCAGCAGGCCCCGGGTCCTTGAAGCTTTCTTT. Full variable domain (outside the CDR3, taken from reference TRBV2 and TRBJ1-1): EPEVTQTPSHQVTQMGQEVILRCVPISNHLYFYWYRQILGQKVEFLVSFYNNEISEKSEIFDDQFSVERPDGSNFTLKIRSTKLEDSAMYFCASRPRVLEAFFGQGTRLTVV.

This clone has just a few counts. The V call is TRBV7-9, the J call TRBJ2-5; TRBD2 aligns across 13 bases. This CDR3 region has 16 residues. V was clipped by 4 bases and J by 4 bases; unmatched bases: 6. CDR1 SEHNR and CDR2 FQNEAQ come from the germline V gene (reference sequence). CDR3 DNA: TGTGCCAGCAGCTCCCGACTAGCGGGGGGTTCAGAGACCCAGTACTTC. It codes for CASSSRLAGGSETQYF. The variable domain in full, with the rest retrieved from reference TRBV7-9 and TRBJ2-5, is DTGVSQNPRHKITKRGQNVTFRCDPISEHNRLYWYRQTLGQGPEFLTYFQNEAQLEKSRLLSDRFSAERPKGSFSTLEIQRTEQGDSAMYLCASSSRLAGGSETQYFGPGTRLLVL.

As regards this clone: No DNA is shown, since the ends of the CDR3 on it are uncertain; the CDR3 is the one TCRdb lists. The CDR3 is CASSTSDRGQDGYTF. The chain employs TRBV6-6 and TRBJ1-2; no check of the table's D call, TRBD1, against the DNA was made. Germline-derived CDR1 and CDR2 are MNHNY and SVGAGI (reference sequence). From its first to its last residue, the CDR3 has 15 amino acids.

The rearrangement joins TRBV15 to TRBJ2-3; weak D call: TRBD1 (5 bases). Germline V gene sequence: CDR1 LNHNV, CDR2 YYDKDF (reference sequence). V lost 8 bases and J 0 bases, leaving 9 bases between the germline ends. The CDR3 has 13 residues. CDR3 region: CATGARSTDTQYF. For the CDR3, the DNA is TGTGCCACCGGGGCAAGAAGCACAGATACGCAGTATTTT.

On this clone itself: Different DNA sequences within this sample yield the same CDR3. The chain joins TRBV29-1 to TRBJ1-2; the D gene is possibly TRBD1 (5 bases). V lost 4 bases, J lost 3 bases, and 9 bases lay in between. CDR1 and CDR2 from the germline V gene are SQVTM and ANQGSEA. The CDR3 loop spans 12 amino acids. Here the CDR3 reads CSVGQGDYGYTF. DNA of the CDR3: TGCAGCGTTGGGCAGGGCGACTATGGCTACACCTTC.

In this sample, this clone turned up a few times. V usage is TRBV30 and J usage is TRBJ1-4; D might be TRBD1 (6 bases). V lost 3 bases to trimming and J lost 6 bases, with 14 bases between them. CDR1 is GTSNPN, CDR2 SVGIG, per germline (reference sequence). The CDR3 is 14 residues long. DNA of the CDR3: TGTGCCTGGAGAAGCGGGGGCGCGTATGAAAAACTGTTTTTT. It yields the protein CAWRSGGAYEKLFF.

The chain joins TRBV6-6 to TRBJ2-7, with TRBD1 as a possible D gene (6 bases). This CDR3 comprises 13 residues. Germline assignment: CDR1 MNHNY and CDR2 SVGAGI (reference sequence). V was pared by 6 bases and J by 3 bases, with 12 bases between. This chain's CDR3 is CASSPSRGYEQYF. The CDR3 coding sequence is TGTGCCAGCAGCCCATCCAGGGGCTACGAGCAGTACTTC.

In its sample, this clone was seen a few times. The V call is TRBV30, the J call TRBJ2-7; 9 bases map to TRBD1. The ends lost 4 bases at V and 3 bases at J; junction bases unmatched: 10. The CDR3 is 15 residues long. Germline CDR1 GTSNPN, CDR2 SVGIG (reference sequence). The CDR3 DNA sequence: TGTGCCTGGACTTACCGGGACAGGGCCTACTACGAGCAGTACTTC. As protein: CAWTYRDRAYYEQYF.

This clone was recorded a few times. One end of the junction does not line up with germline, which may come from a read error. V gene TRBV20-1 combines with J gene TRBJ2-3; D might be TRBD2 (6 bases). The V gene's germline CDR1 is DFQATT and CDR2 SNEGSKA (reference sequence). CDR3 length equals 11 residues. This chain's CDR3 is CSARAGDTQYF. CDR3 sequence (DNA): TGCAGTGCAAGAGCGGGAGATACGCAGTATTTT.

This clone was observed a few times. The chain carries TRBV23-1 and TRBJ2-3; TRBD2 aligns across 9 bases. TRBV23-1 is given ORF status, its function remaining uncertain. CDR3 size: 17 residues. The ends lost 6 bases at V and 2 bases at J; junction bases unmatched: 12. CDR3 region: CASSFYRAGGYTDTQYF. The CDR3 region has the DNA TGCGCCAGCAGCTTCTACCGAGCGGGGGGTTACACAGATACGCAGTATTTT.

This clone was detected only a few times. The chain combines TRBV2 with TRBJ1-1; D gene ambiguous. The CDR3 sequence is 11 residues long. Per germline, CDR1 SNHLY and CDR2 FYNNEI. The V and J ends lost 3 bases and 6 bases respectively, with 5 bases between them. The CDR3 loop is CASSDTPEAFF. DNA for the CDR3: TGTGCCAGCAGTGACACTCCTGAAGCTTTCTTT. Together with reference TRBV2 and TRBJ1-1, the CDR3 gives the full variable domain: EPEVTQTPSHQVTQMGQEVILRCVPISNHLYFYWYRQILGQKVEFLVSFYNNEISEKSEIFDDQFSVERPDGSNFTLKIRSTKLEDSAMYFCASSDTPEAFFGQGTRLTVV.

A few counts support this clone. J is TRBJ2-3 and V is TRBV2; the match to TRBD2 covers 11 bases. Unmatched junction bases numbered 2, after V lost 5 bases and J lost 1 base. Germline CDR1 and CDR2: SNHLY and FYNNEI. The CDR3 consists of 15 residues. Written as DNA, the CDR3 is TGTGCCAGCAGTCAGGGACTAGCGGGCACAGATACGCAGTATTTT. It translates to CASSQGLAGTDTQYF.

The rearrangement joins TRBV2 to TRBJ2-6; D may be TRBD1 (5 bases). The V end lost 7 bases, the J end lost 12 bases, and 16 bases lay between the germline ends. Per the germline V gene, CDR1 is SNHLY and CDR2 is FYNNEI. The CDR3 is made up of 13 amino acids. The CDR3 bases are TGTGCCAGCACTGGTTCAGGGCCCGGCGTCCTGACTTTC. Amino acid sequence: CASTGSGPGVLTF.

This clone came up a few times. The chain carries TRBV9 and TRBJ1-5; 7 bases match TRBD1. The junction had 4 bases not matched to a gene; V was cut back by 3 bases and J by 4 bases. The length of the CDR3 is 14 residues. Germline V gene data show CDR1 as SGDLS and CDR2 as YYNGEE. CDR3 sequence: CASSADRVNQPQHF. CDR3 DNA sequence: TGTGCCAGCAGCGCCGACAGGGTAAATCAGCCCCAGCATTTT.

This clone was counted only a few times. The genes are TRBV11-2 and TRBJ2-2; D uncertain. Germline CDR1 reads SGHAT; CDR2 reads FQNNGV. This CDR3 region has 14 residues. V was trimmed by 5 bases and J by 4 bases, leaving 11 bases between them. The CDR3 DNA follows: TGTGCCAGCAGCCCCGGTCGGAGCACCGGGGAGCTGTTTTTT. It codes for CASSPGRSTGELFF.

This clone was seen more than once but under ten times. The chain is built from TRBV6-6 and TRBJ2-7; TRBD2 matches 13 bases. The germline gives CDR1 MNHNY, CDR2 SVGAGI (reference sequence). The CDR3 contains 15 residues. The V gene end was trimmed by 6 bases and the J gene end by 9 bases; junction bases not matched to a gene: 11. The CDR3 DNA is TGTGCCAGCAGCTCCCCTGGGACTAGCGGGACCACGCAGTACTTC. Residues: CASSSPGTSGTTQYF.

This clone came up a few times. The V and J genes are TRBV29-1 and TRBJ2-3; 7 nucleotides match TRBD2. V lost 4 bases, J lost 3 bases, and 7 bases stayed unmatched. The CDR3 length is 14 residues. The germline V gene has CDR1 SQVTM and CDR2 ANQGSEA. This CDR3 reads CSVGPAGKTDTQYF. CDR3 bases: TGCAGCGTTGGTCCAGCGGGGAAGACAGATACGCAGTATTTT.

This clone was observed a few times. The chain employs TRBV21-1 and TRBJ2-7; TRBD2 is the table's D call, not checked against the DNA. TRBV21-1 is classified as a pseudogene. The CDR3 loop spans 15 amino acids. This CDR3 is CASSISGTDTYEQYF. CDR3 DNA: TGTGCCAGCAGCATTTCCGGGACTGATACCTACGAGCAGTACTTC.

The chain has TRBV4-1 and TRBJ1-1, with TRBD1 matching over 7 bases. CDR3 length: 14 amino acids. J lost 5 bases, V lost 5 bases, and 8 bases had no gene match. Germline CDR1 reads MGHRA; CDR2 reads YSYEKL. DNA for the CDR3: TGCGCCAGCAGCTTTAGGACAGGAGGGACTGAAGCTTTCTTT. It yields the protein CASSFRTGGTEAFF.

The chain couples TRBV7-9 to TRBJ1-2; weak D call: TRBD1 (5 bases). Trimming cost V 0 bases and J 3 bases, with 8 bases left between them. The CDR3 loop spans 14 amino acids. CDR1 and CDR2 from the germline V gene are SEHNR and FQNEAQ (reference sequence). The CDR3 DNA reads as TGTGCCAGCAGCTTAGCAGGGGTAGACTATGGCTACACCTTC. Protein sequence: CASSLAGVDYGYTF.

The chain is built from TRBV15 and TRBJ2-1, with TRBD2 identical over 10 bases. The V and J ends lost 5 bases and 2 bases, in that order; junction bases with no gene match: 6. Per germline, CDR1 LNHNV and CDR2 YYDKDF (reference sequence). This CDR3 has 16 amino acids. The CDR3 loop is CATSAGLAATYNEQFF. The CDR3 coding sequence is TGTGCCACCAGCGCAGGACTAGCGGCAACCTACAATGAGCAGTTCTTC.

This clone has just a few counts. V gene TRBV27 combines with J gene TRBJ2-3; 7 positions agree with TRBD1. Germline V gives CDR1 MNHEY, CDR2 SMNVEV (reference sequence). The CDR3 consists of 14 residues. The trim removed 6 bases at V and 3 bases at J, leaving 6 bases unmatched. The CDR3 protein is CASSLGQNTDTQYF. For the CDR3, the DNA is TGTGCCAGCAGCTTGGGACAGAATACAGATACGCAGTATTTT.

This clone came up a few times. The rearrangement uses TRBV6-1 and TRBJ2-3, with D unresolved. Trimming pared 5 bases from V and 7 bases from J, leaving 13 bases between. The germline V gene has CDR1 MNHNS and CDR2 SASEGT. The length of the CDR3 is 13 residues. The CDR3 sequence: CASSPQVRYTQYF. CDR3 DNA: TGTGCCAGCAGTCCCCAGGTCCGATATACGCAGTATTTT.

The rearrangement joins TRBV27 to TRBJ2-7; 7 positions agree with TRBD2. Germline loops: CDR1 MNHEY, CDR2 SMNVEV (reference sequence). CDR3 length: 14 amino acids. With 4 bases clipped from V and 0 bases from J, the junction kept 3 bases outside the gene matches. The CDR3 is CASSSSGFSYEQYF. CDR3 DNA: TGTGCCAGCAGTTCTAGCGGCTTCTCCTACGAGCAGTACTTC.

This chain connects TRBV6-6 to TRBJ2-7; 10 bases are shared with TRBD2. V was clipped by 6 bases and J by 3 bases; unmatched bases: 8. Germline CDR1 is MNHNY and CDR2 is SVGAGI (reference sequence). The CDR3 runs 15 residues. The CDR3 region has the DNA TGTGCCAGCAGCGCTGGGGCTAGCGGGAGCTACGAGCAGTACTTC. Amino acids: CASSAGASGSYEQYF.

This clone came up a few times. This chain links TRBV11-3 with TRBJ2-1; TRBD2 is a possible D gene (6 bases). Trimming pared 3 bases from V and 4 bases from J, leaving 16 bases between. In germline, CDR1 is SGHNT, CDR2 YENEEA. The CDR3 contains 16 residues. The CDR3: CASSFSLGGEYNEQFF. CDR3 bases: TGTGCCAGCAGCTTCTCACTAGGCGGGGAGTACAATGAGCAGTTCTTC. Based on the CDR3 plus reference TRBV11-3 and TRBJ2-1, the full variable domain is EAGVVQSPRYKIIEKKQPVAFWCNPISGHNTLYWYLQNLGQGPELLIRYENEEAVDDSQLPKDRFSAERLKGVDSTLKIQPAELGDSAVYLCASSFSLGGEYNEQFFGPGTRLTVL.

The chain is built from TRBV2 and TRBJ1-4; D gene ambiguous. The CDR3 runs 15 residues. CDR1 and CDR2 from the germline V gene are SNHLY and FYNNEI. Between the trimmed V and J ends, which lost 1 base and 7 bases, there was a span of 13 bases. DNA of the CDR3: TGTGCCAGCAGTGAAGGACCGCTCGGAGCTGAAAAACTGTTTTTT. Its protein product is CASSEGPLGAEKLFF.

This clone has a handful of counts. The chain recombines TRBV7-2 with TRBJ1-5; a possible D gene is TRBD1 (5 bases). The CDR3 has 15 amino acids. CDR1 and CDR2 (germline): SGHTA, FQGNSA. Trimming took off 5 bases at V and 0 bases at J, with 11 bases between the two ends. The CDR3 coding sequence is TGTGCCAGCAGCCGTCAGGGTGGTAGCAATCAGCCCCAGCATTTT. It is translated as CASSRQGGSNQPQHF.